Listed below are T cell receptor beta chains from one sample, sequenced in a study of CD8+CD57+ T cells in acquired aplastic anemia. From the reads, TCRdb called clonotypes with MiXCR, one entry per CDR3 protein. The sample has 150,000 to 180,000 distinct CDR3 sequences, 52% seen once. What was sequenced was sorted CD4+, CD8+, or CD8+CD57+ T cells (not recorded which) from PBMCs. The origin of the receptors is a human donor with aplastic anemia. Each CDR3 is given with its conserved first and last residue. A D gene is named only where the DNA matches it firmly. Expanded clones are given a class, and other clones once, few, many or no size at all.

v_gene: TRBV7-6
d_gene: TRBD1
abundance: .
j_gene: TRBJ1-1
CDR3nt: TGTGCCAGCAGCTTAGAGGGGGCAATGAACACTGAAGCTTTCTTT
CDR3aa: CASSLEGAMNTEAFF

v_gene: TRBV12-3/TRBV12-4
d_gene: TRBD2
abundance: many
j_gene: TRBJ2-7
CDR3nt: TGTGCCAGCAGACAAGCGGGGGGACTATACGAGCAGTACTTC
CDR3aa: CASRQAGGLYEQYF

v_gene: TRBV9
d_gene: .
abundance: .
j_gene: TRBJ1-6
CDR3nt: TGTGCCAGCAGCGTAGCACAGGTAAAGTCACCCCTCCACTTT
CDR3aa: CASSVAQVKSPLHF

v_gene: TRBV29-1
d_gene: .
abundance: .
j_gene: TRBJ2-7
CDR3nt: TGCAGCGTGGTTTTGGAAGTGTCCTACGAGCAGTACTTC
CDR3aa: CSVVLEVSYEQYF

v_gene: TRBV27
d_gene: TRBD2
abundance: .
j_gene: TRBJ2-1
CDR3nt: TGTGCCAGCGGGGGGGGACTTTACAATGAGCAGTTCTTC
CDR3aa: CASGGGLYNEQFF

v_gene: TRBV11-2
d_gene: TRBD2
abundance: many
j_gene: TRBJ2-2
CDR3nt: TGTGCCAGCAGCTTACTAGCGGGGGCAATCACCGGGGAGCTGTTTTTT
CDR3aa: CASSLLAGAITGELFF

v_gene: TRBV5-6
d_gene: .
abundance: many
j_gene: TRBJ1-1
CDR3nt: TGTGCCAGCAGCTTGGAGGGGTGGGACACTGAAGCTTTCTTT
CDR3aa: CASSLEGWDTEAFF

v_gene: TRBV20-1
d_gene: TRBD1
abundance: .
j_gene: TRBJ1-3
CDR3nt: TGCAGTGCTAGACCCCTGGACAGGGTAACGAACACCATATATTTT
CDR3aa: CSARPLDRVTNTIYF

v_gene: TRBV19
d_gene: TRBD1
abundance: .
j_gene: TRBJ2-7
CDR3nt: TGTGCCAGTAGTATTGGGGACAGGGGGCAATACGAGCAGTACTTC
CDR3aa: CASSIGDRGQYEQYF

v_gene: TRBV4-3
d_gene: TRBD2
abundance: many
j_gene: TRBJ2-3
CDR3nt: TGCGCCAGCAGCCAAGACCTTGGCGGGGGGGCGACAGATACGCAGTATTTT
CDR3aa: CASSQDLGGGATDTQYF

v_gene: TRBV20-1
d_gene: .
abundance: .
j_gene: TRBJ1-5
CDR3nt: TGCAGTGTTCGGAGTAGCAATCAGCCCCAGCATTTT
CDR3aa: CSVRSSNQPQHF

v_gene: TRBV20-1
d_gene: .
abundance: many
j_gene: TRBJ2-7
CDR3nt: TGCAGTGCTAGAACAGGGACTCACTACGAGCAGTACTTC
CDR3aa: CSARTGTHYEQYF

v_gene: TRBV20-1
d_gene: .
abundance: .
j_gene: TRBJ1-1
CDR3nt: TGCAGTGCCAGCAGTTTAAACACTGAAGCTTTCTTT
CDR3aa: CSASSLNTEAFF

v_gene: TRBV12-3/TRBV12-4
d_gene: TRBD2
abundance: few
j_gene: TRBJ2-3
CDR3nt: TGTGCCAGCAGTCTCCTCACTAGCGGGGGCCCACCCACAGATACGCAGTATTTT
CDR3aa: CASSLLTSGGPPTDTQYF

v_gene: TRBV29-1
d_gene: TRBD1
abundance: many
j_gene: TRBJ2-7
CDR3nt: TGCAGCGCCATCCGAGGACAGGCCAGCTCCTACGAGCAGTACTTC
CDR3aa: CSAIRGQASSYEQYF

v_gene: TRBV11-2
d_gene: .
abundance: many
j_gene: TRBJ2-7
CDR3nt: TGTGCCAGCAGCTTAGGAGGCGTAAGGGAGCAGTACTTC
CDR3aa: CASSLGGVREQYF

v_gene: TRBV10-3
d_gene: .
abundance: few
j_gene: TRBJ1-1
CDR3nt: TGTGCCATCAGGGGTCCGGGGGGCAACACTGAAGCTTTCTTT
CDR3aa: CAIRGPGGNTEAFF

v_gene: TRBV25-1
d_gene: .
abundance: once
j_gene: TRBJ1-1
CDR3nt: TGTGCCAGCAGTGCCGGAAGCGTCCTGGGGGCTTTCTTT
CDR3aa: CASSAGSVLGAFF

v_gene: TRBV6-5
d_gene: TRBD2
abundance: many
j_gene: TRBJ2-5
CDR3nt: TGTGCCAGCAGTTACCCGACTAGCCCGGAGACCCAGTACTTC
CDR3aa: CASSYPTSPETQYF

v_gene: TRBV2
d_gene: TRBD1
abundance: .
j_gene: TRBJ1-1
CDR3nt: TGTGCCAGCAGGACCGGGACAGCGAACACTGAAGCTTTCTTT
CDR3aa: CASRTGTANTEAFF

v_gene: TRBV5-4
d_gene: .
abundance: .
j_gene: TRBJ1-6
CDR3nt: TGTGCCAGCAGCTTGTGGGCAGTGAGCTCCTATAATTCACCCCTCCACTTT
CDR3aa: CASSLWAVSSYNSPLHF

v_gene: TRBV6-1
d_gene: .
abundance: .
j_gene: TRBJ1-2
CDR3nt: TGTGCCAGCAACCGAAGAGAAGCCCCGCTGGACAGAAATGGCTACACCTTC
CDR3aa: CASNRREAPLDRNGYTF

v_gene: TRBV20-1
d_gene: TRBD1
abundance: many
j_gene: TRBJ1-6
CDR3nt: TGCAGTGCAGCGAAGGGGACAGCCCCCTATAATTCACCCCTCCACTTT
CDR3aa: CSAAKGTAPYNSPLHF

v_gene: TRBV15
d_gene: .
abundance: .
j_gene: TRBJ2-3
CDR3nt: TGTGCCACCAGCAGAGGGACTCAAGCTAGCACAGATACGCAGTATTTT
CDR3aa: CATSRGTQASTDTQYF

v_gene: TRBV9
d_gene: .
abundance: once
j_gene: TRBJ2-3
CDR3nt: TGTGCCTGCAGCGTAGGCTCACTCGCCACAGATACGCAGTATTTT
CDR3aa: CACSVGSLATDTQYF

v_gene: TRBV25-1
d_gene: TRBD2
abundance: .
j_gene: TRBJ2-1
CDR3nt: TGTGCCAGCAGAAGGACTAGCGGGGGGCGGAATGAGCAGTTCTTC
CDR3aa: CASRRTSGGRNEQFF

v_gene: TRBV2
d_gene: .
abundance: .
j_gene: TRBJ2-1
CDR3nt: TGTGCCAGCAATTCCTTAAACTCCTACAATGAGCAGTTCTTC
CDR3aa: CASNSLNSYNEQFF

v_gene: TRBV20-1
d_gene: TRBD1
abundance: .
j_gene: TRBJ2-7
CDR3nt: TGCAGTGCTCAGGGACAGGGGTTTTCCTACGAGCAGTACTTC
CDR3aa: CSAQGQGFSYEQYF

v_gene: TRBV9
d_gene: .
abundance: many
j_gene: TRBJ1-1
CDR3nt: TGTGCCAGCAGCGCTGGCAGCGGGGGGCGCAACACTGAAGCTTTCTTT
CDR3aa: CASSAGSGGRNTEAFF

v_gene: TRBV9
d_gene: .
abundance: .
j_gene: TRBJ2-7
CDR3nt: TGTGCCAGCAGTCCATCAGTCTCCTGCGAGCAGTACTTC
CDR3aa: CASSPSVSCEQYF

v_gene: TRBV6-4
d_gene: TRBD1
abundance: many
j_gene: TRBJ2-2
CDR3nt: TGTGCCAGCAGTGCAACAGGGGGGAACACCGGGGAGCTGTTTTTT
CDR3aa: CASSATGGNTGELFF

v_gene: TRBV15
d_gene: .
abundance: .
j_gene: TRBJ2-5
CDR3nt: TGTGCCACCAGCAGAGGGGACACGGGTGGCGAAGAGACCCAGTACTTC
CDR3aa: CATSRGDTGGEETQYF

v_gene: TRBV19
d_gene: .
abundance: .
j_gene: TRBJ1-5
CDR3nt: TGTGCCAGTAGTATTAGTCTGTTGGGCGCGAGCAATCAGCCCCAGCATTTT
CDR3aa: CASSISLLGASNQPQHF

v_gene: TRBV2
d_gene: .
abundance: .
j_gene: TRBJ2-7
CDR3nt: TGTGCCAGCAGTGATTTAACAGGGACCTACGAGCAGTACTTC
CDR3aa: CASSDLTGTYEQYF

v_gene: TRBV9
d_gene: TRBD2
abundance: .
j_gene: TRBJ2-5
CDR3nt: TGTGCCAGCAGCGTTAGACTAGCGGGAGAGACCCAGTACTTC
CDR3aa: CASSVRLAGETQYF

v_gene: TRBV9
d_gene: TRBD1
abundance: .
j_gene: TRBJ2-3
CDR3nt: TGTGCCAGCAGCGTAGCTTTGGGCCTACAGGGGGTTAGCACAGATACGCAGTATTTT
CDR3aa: CASSVALGLQGVSTDTQYF

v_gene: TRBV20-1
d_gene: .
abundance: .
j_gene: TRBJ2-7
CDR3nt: TGCAGTGCTAGAAGGGGGGATCTTACGGACGAGCAGTACTTC
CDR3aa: CSARRGDLTDEQYF

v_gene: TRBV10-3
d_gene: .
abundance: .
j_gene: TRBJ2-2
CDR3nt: TGTGCCATCAGTGACTACGCCATGGCGGGGGAGCTGTTTTTT
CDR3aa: CAISDYAMAGELFF

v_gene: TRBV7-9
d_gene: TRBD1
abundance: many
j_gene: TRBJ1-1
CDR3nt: TGTGCCAGCAGAGGATCGGACAGGGCCGACACTGAAGCTTTCTTT
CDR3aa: CASRGSDRADTEAFF

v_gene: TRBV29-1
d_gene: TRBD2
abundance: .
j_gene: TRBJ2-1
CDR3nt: TGCAGCGTTGGGACTAGCGGGAGACGTTACAATGAGCAGTTCTTC
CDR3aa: CSVGTSGRRYNEQFF